The T cell receptor beta chain under discussion was sequenced for a study of control samples from healthy donors and cancer patients. This CDR3 has 14 amino acids. Germline values: CDR1 MGHRA, CDR2 YSYEKL. V was shortened by 3 bases and J by 0 bases, with 8 bases between the two germline ends. Data came from immunoSEQ multiplex PCR; TCRdb stores just in-frame clones and leaves some out. Of about 160,000 clones detected, 93% appear once; the ten largest clones hold 5.5% to 7.5%. This clone was found once. This chain joins TRBV4-1 and TRBJ1-1, with a weak D call TRBD1 (5 bases). The source material was blood. This clonotype was sampled from a man in his late teens or twenties in good health. CDR3 DNA: TGCGCCAGCAGCCAGGGGGACCTGAACACTGAAGCTTTCTTT. It is translated as CASSQGDLNTEAFF.